Only one count was recorded for the clone carrying this TCR beta chain. Its antigen is not known. In every patient, relapse followed autologous stem cell transplantation, while exposure to brentuximab vedotin differed. V lost 3 bases to trimming and J lost 2 bases; unmatched junction nucleotides: 9. The CDR3 covers 16 residues. The germline V gene encodes CDR1 SGHRS and CDR2 YFSETQ. This specimen belongs to a study of PD-1 blockade in classical Hodgkin lymphoma. Study findings and constraints: Complete responders entered with baseline diversity on par with newly diagnosed patients, the results showed. Newly diagnosed patients were said to have less baseline TCR diversity than healthy donors did. Those starting nivolumab under 1 year post-ASCT were excluded. Possible causes of repertoire differences, disease activity or prior therapy, remain undefined.

Clones were read by immunoSEQ multiplex PCR, and TCRdb kept only the in-frame ones, dropping some. The sample has 90,000 to 95,000 clones; approximately 89% are singletons. The chain links TRBV5-1 to TRBJ2-5; TRBD1 matches 8 bases. This specimen consisted of peripheral blood mononuclear cells (PBMCs), obtained before the second cycle of nivolumab. This sequence was found in a human donor with classical Hodgkin lymphoma. The CDR3 spells CASSWSGGEVQETQYF. The CDR3 bases are TGCGCCAGCAGCTGGTCAGGGGGCGAGGTTCAAGAGACCCAGTACTTC.